These 30 T cell receptor delta chains share one sample of origin, sequenced in a study of gamma-delta chains in newborns, infants, children. TCRdb re-called the reads through CATT. This repertoire shows about 5,200 delta-chain clones, approximately 3.3% found once; its top ten account for around 13%. The sample taken for sequencing was blood. The receptors were sampled from a child who was a newborn, infant or young child, either healthy, febrile or measles-vaccinated (not recorded which).

CDR3 nucleotides: TGTGCCTGTGACACATGGGGGATCGTACGGGACACCCGACAGATGTTTTTC. It translates to CACDTWGIVRDTRQMFF. The gene calls are TRDV2 and TRDJ3; 8 bases map to TRDD3. The ends lost 1 base at V and 5 bases at J; junction bases unmatched: 6. This CDR3 region has 17 residues. Germline loops: CDR1 GEAIGNYY, CDR2 EKD.

This clone was counted only a few times. The chain carries TRDV2 and TRDJ3; TRDD3 matches 9 bases. V trimming: 2 bases; J trimming: 0 bases; junction bases outside the gene matches: 7. This CDR3 spans 19 amino acids. Germline CDR1 is GEAIGNYY and CDR2 is EKD. Written as DNA, the CDR3 is TGTGCCTGTGACAGATTGTACTGGGGGAGCTCCTGGGACACCCGACAGATGTTTTTC. Protein sequence: CACDRLYWGSSWDTRQMFF.

This clone is termed medium-sized. Other DNA sequences in this sample translate to the same CDR3. The CDR3: CACDTVLGDTRSSWDTRQMFF. DNA of the CDR3: TGTGCCTGTGACACCGTACTGGGGGATACGCGGAGCTCCTGGGACACCCGACAGATGTTTTTC. V and J are TRDV2 and TRDJ3; the match to TRDD3 covers 13 bases. Germline CDR1 reads GEAIGNYY; CDR2 reads EKD. Germline trimming cut 0 bases from V and 0 bases from J; bases unmatched to any gene: 7. The CDR3 length is 21 residues.

This clone appeared a few times. Other DNA sequences within the sample encode an identical CDR3. V usage is TRDV2 and J usage is TRDJ3, with TRDD3 identical over 13 bases. There are 19 residues in the CDR3. Germline V gene data show CDR1 as GEAIGNYY and CDR2 as EKD. The ends lost 3 bases at V and 0 bases at J; junction bases unmatched: 4. CDR3: CACDVLGDTSSWDTRQMFF. In nucleotides, the CDR3 is TGTGCCTGTGACGTACTGGGGGATACGAGCTCCTGGGACACCCGACAGATGTTTTTC.

In this sample, this clone turned up a few times. A much larger clonotype is one base distant, so this may be a read error. The same CDR3 is also encoded by other DNA sequences in this sample. The chain employs TRDV2 and TRDJ2; 10 bases line up with TRDD3. CDR3 length equals 15 residues. CDR1 GEAIGNYY and CDR2 EKD come from the germline V gene. The CDR3 is CACDPLLGDTAQLFF. In nucleotides, the CDR3 is TGTGCTTGTGACCCTCTACTGGGGGATACAGCACAACTCTTCTTT.

This clone was counted a few times. A far bigger clonotype differs at one base, so this is likely a read error. The chain employs TRDV2 and TRDJ3; 11 positions agree with TRDD3. Germline CDR1 is GEAIGNYY and CDR2 is EKD. This CDR3 comprises 18 residues. The CDR3 nucleotides read TGTGCCTGTGGCACCGTACTGGGGGATACCTGGGACACCCGACAGATGTTTTTC. The encoded protein is CACGTVLGDTWDTRQMFF.

About this clone itself: A much bigger clone sits one base away, suggesting this may be a read error. The identical CDR3 is also encoded by other nucleotide sequences in the sample. The CDR3 reads CACDPLLGDTAQLFF. The CDR3 DNA sequence: TGTGCCTGTGACCCTCTACTGGGGGATACAGCACAACTCTTCTTC. The chain employs TRDV2 and TRDJ2; 12 nucleotides match TRDD3. This CDR3 has 15 residues. Looked up from germline, CDR1 is GEAIGNYY and CDR2 is EKD.

The genes are TRDV2 and TRDJ3, with TRDD3 identical over 8 bases. CDR1 is GEAIGNYY and CDR2 is EKD in the germline V gene. CDR3 length equals 19 residues. V gave up 2 bases and J gave up 2 bases; unmatched junction bases: 10. CDR3 region: CACDNLRDTQTWDTRQMFF. The CDR3, as DNA: TGTGCCTGTGACAACCTACGGGATACGCAGACCTGGGACACCCGACAGATGTTTTTC.

This chain connects TRDV2 to TRDJ3; 9 positions match TRDD3. The CDR3 extends over 19 amino acids. J gave up 0 bases and V 0 bases, and 5 bases lay outside the gene matches. The germline V gene has CDR1 GEAIGNYY and CDR2 EKD. The CDR3 nucleotides read TGTGCCTGTGACACCGTACTGGGGGACCCCTCCTGGGACACCCGACAGATGTTTTTC. Translated, it gives CACDTVLGDPSWDTRQMFF.

This chain uses TRDV2 with TRDJ3, with 12 bases aligning to TRDD3. The CDR3 extends over 18 amino acids. The germline V gene encodes CDR1 GEAIGNYY and CDR2 EKD. V lost 3 bases to trimming and J lost 2 bases; unmatched junction nucleotides: 4. The CDR3 coding sequence is TGTGCCTGTGACTATACTGGGGGATACACCTGGGACACCCGACAGATGTTTTTC. It codes for CACDYTGGYTWDTRQMFF.

This clone has just a few counts. The sample holds other DNA sequences that translate to the same CDR3. The chain carries TRDV2 and TRDJ3; D call uncertain. V was clipped by 3 bases and J by 0 bases, with 11 bases between them. CDR3 size: 17 residues. Germline CDR1 and CDR2: GEAIGNYY and EKD. CDR3 sequence reads: CACDFTPSSWDTRQMFF. CDR3 DNA sequence: TGTGCCTGTGACTTTACGCCTAGCTCCTGGGACACCCGACAGATGTTTTTC.

The chain couples TRDV2 to TRDJ3, with D possibly TRDD3 on 5 matching bases. The ends were cut back, 0 bases at V and 2 bases at J, with 10 bases in the middle. This CDR3 comprises 17 residues. Germline V gene data show CDR1 as GEAIGNYY and CDR2 as EKD. CDR3 protein: CACDTVGGAWDTRQMFF. CDR3 in DNA: TGTGCCTGTGACACCGTAGGGGGCGCCTGGGACACCCGACAGATGTTTTTC.

As concerns this clone: This clone may be a read error of a much larger clone one base away. In the same sample, other DNA sequences code for this CDR3. This chain links TRDV2 with TRDJ2, with 12 bases that match TRDD3. Germline CDR1 reads GEAIGNYY; CDR2 reads EKD. The CDR3 covers 16 residues. Here the CDR3 reads CACDVLGDTLTAQLFF. In nucleotides, the CDR3 is TGTGCCTGTGACGTACTGGGGGATACTTTGACAGCGCAACTCTTCTTT.

The chain employs TRDV2 and TRDJ1; TRDD3 matches 11 bases. CDR1 and CDR2 (germline): GEAIGNYY, EKD. Trimming at V came to 2 bases and at J to 4 bases, leaving 5 bases not matched to a gene. The CDR3 has 15 amino acids. The CDR3 DNA sequence: TGTGCCTGTGACAAGCTGGGGGATACAGTCGATAAACTCATCTTT. Encoded protein: CACDKLGDTVDKLIF.

The rearrangement uses TRAV29/DV5 and TRDJ2; 12 positions agree with TRDD3. Trimming removed 0 bases from V and 1 base from J; junction bases left unmatched: 7. CDR1 NSMFDY and CDR2 ISSIKDK come from the germline V gene. The CDR3 covers 18 residues. The CDR3 region has the DNA TGTGCAGCAAGCGAAACTGGGGGATACTCCTTTTTGACAGCACAACTCTTCTTT. Residues: CAASETGGYSFLTAQLFF. Looking up the rest from reference TRAV29/DV5 and TRDJ2 gives the full variable domain: DQQVKQNSPSLSVQEGRISILNCDYTNSMFDYFLWYKKYPAEGPTFLISISSIKDKNEDGRFTVFLNKSAKHLSLHIVPSQPGDSAVYFCAASETGGYSFLTAQLFFGKGTQLIVEP.

This clone has a handful of counts. This may arise from a read error, as a much more abundant clone is one base away. The sample contains more than one DNA sequence encoding this CDR3. V and J are TRDV2 and TRDJ2; 13 positions agree with TRDD3. With 3 bases clipped from V and 2 bases from J, the junction kept 2 bases outside the gene matches. CDR3 size: 16 residues. Germline V gene sequence: CDR1 GEAIGNYY, CDR2 EKD. CDR3 DNA sequence: TGTGCCTGTGACGTACTGGGGGATACGTTGACAGCACAACTCTTCTTT. This sequence encodes CACDVLGDTLTAQLFF.

In the case of this clone: Other DNA sequences of this sample code for an identical CDR3. This chain links TRDV2 with TRDJ3, with 13 bases identical to TRDD3. The J segment lost 0 bases and the V segment lost 0 bases, leaving 7 bases of the junction unmatched. Germline V gene lookup returns CDR1 GEAIGNYY and CDR2 EKD. CDR3 length equals 21 residues. In DNA, the CDR3 is TGTGCCTGTGACACCGTACTGGGGGATACGTTAAGCTCCTGGGACACCCGACAGATGTTTTTC. Translation: CACDTVLGDTLSSWDTRQMFF.

This clone was observed a handful of times. This chain joins TRDV2 and TRDJ3; TRDD3 might be the D (6 bases). Germline assignment: CDR1 GEAIGNYY and CDR2 EKD. This CDR3 has 16 residues. Trimming left V 4 bases short and J 0 bases short, with 9 bases between. The CDR3 reads CACEGMSSWDTRQMFF. CDR3 in DNA: TGTGCCTGTGAGGGGATGAGCTCCTGGGACACCCGACAGATGTTTTTC.

This clone occurred a few times. The genes are TRAV29/DV5 and TRDJ1; 10 bases fit TRDD3. The V gene's germline CDR1 is NSMFDY and CDR2 ISSIKDK. CDR3 length equals 17 residues. J lost 0 bases, V lost 0 bases, and 8 bases had no gene match. The CDR3 nucleotides are TGTGCAGCAAGCGCGGTTCCTACTGGGGGATACACCGATAAACTCATCTTT. Amino acids: CAASAVPTGGYTDKLIF.

This clone was recorded a few times. Germline is not matched at one junction end, which may reflect a read error. The chain joins TRDV2 to TRDJ3, with 12 bases lining up with TRDD3. The CDR3 has 20 residues. Per germline, CDR1 GEAIGNYY and CDR2 EKD. CDR3 amino acids: CACDTGWGIRESWDTRQTFF. In DNA, the CDR3 is TGTGCCTGTGACACCGGCTGGGGGATACGCGAGTCCTGGGACACCCGACAGACGTTTTTC.

Of note for this clone: A read error may explain this, as a much larger clone is one base away. CDR3 amino acids: CACDTAGGAWDTRQMFF. Written as DNA, the CDR3 is TGTGCCTGTGACACCGCTGGGGGCGCCTGGGACACCCGACAGATGTTTTTC. This chain connects TRDV2 to TRDJ3; 7 nucleotides match TRDD3. The CDR3 runs 17 residues. Germline lookup yields CDR1 GEAIGNYY and CDR2 EKD. J was trimmed by 2 bases and V by 0 bases; bases with no gene match: 3.

This clone was seen only a few times. Translating this DNA gives a protein that differs at residue 12 from the TCRdb one, which belongs to a much larger clone; a read error is likely, and the protein shown is this translation. The same CDR3 also results from other DNA sequences found in this sample. The V and J genes are TRDV2 and TRDJ2; TRDD3 aligns across 8 bases. This CDR3 has 14 amino acids. Germline CDR1 is GEAIGNYY and CDR2 is EKD. In nucleotides, the CDR3 is TGTGCCTGTGACACCTGGGGGATGACAGCACAACCCTTCTTT. It yields the protein CACDTWGMTAQPFF.

This clone has more than one count but fewer than ten. The chain recombines TRDV2 with TRDJ1; D is possibly TRDD3 (6 bases). Deletions cut 0 bases from V and 2 bases from J, with 21 bases between. In germline, CDR1 is GEAIGNYY, CDR2 EKD. CDR3 length: 18 residues. The CDR3 protein is CACDTVGVKGEGTDKLIF. Written as DNA, the CDR3 is TGTGCCTGTGACACCGTGGGGGTTAAAGGAGAAGGAACCGATAAACTCATCTTT.

This clone was counted only a few times. The chain uses TRDV2 and TRDJ4; 8 bases are shared with TRDD3. The V gene's germline CDR1 is GEAIGNYY and CDR2 EKD. With V trimmed by 0 bases and J by 4 bases, 6 bases remained unmatched. This CDR3 is built from 14 residues. The CDR3 spells CACDTLTGGPPLIF. The CDR3 bases are TGTGCCTGTGACACCCTCACTGGGGGCCCACCCCTGATCTTT.

Only a few counts were recorded for this clone. The junction departs from the called germline gene at one end, perhaps through a read error. The V call is TRDV2, the J call TRDJ3, with 13 bases that match TRDD3. CDR3 size: 21 residues. Germline CDR1 and CDR2: GEAIGNYY and EKD. Here the CDR3 DNA reads TGTGCCTGTGACACCGTACTGGGGGATACGCAAAGCTCCTGGGACGCCCGACAGATGTTTTTC. This sequence encodes CACDTVLGDTQSSWDARQMFF.

This chain joins TRDV2 and TRDJ3; TRDD3 matches 9 bases. Losses at the gene ends were 0 bases for V and 0 bases for J; bases not matched to a gene: 5. Germline V gene lookup returns CDR1 GEAIGNYY and CDR2 EKD. The length of the CDR3 is 19 residues. CDR3 sequence (DNA): TGTGCCTGTGACACCGGGGATACGCGGAGCTCCTGGGACACCCGACAGATGTTTTTC. It is translated as CACDTGDTRSSWDTRQMFF.

This clone was seen more than once but under ten times. A much bigger clone sits one base away, suggesting this may be a read error. The V gene is TRDV2, the J gene TRDJ2; 10 nucleotides line up with TRDD3. J was trimmed by 3 bases and V by 2 bases; bases with no gene match: 2. This CDR3 comprises 15 residues. CDR1 and CDR2 from the germline V gene are GEAIGNYY and EKD. CDR3 in amino acids: CACDMLGDMTAQLFF. CDR3 DNA: TGTGCCTGTGACATGCTGGGGGATATGACAGCACAACTCTTCTTT.

This clone was detected a few times. Other DNA sequences of this sample code for an identical CDR3. This chain links TRDV2 with TRDJ1; 11 bases are shared with TRDD3. This CDR3 is built from 19 residues. Germline-derived CDR1 and CDR2 are GEAIGNYY and EKD. Germline trimming cut 3 bases from V and 0 bases from J; bases unmatched to any gene: 14. The CDR3 sequence is CACDPVSSGGYADTDKLIF. CDR3 in DNA: TGTGCCTGTGACCCCGTTTCGAGTGGGGGATACGCCGACACCGATAAACTCATCTTT.

The chain has TRDV1 and TRDJ1, with unresolved D. This CDR3 is 21 amino acids long. The V end lost 4 bases, the J end lost 0 bases, and 30 bases lay between the germline ends. Germline CDR1 TSWWSYY, CDR2 QGS. CDR3 residues: CALGVPPATPYGKGYTDKLIF. In DNA, the CDR3 is TGTGCTCTTGGGGTTCCCCCCGCTACGCCCTATGGGAAGGGTTACACCGATAAACTCATCTTT.

In this sample, this clone turned up a few times. The V and J genes are TRDV2 and TRDJ3; the match to TRDD3 covers 13 bases. V lost 1 base and J lost 4; bases outside the gene matches: 9. The CDR3 extends over 20 amino acids. The germline V gene has CDR1 GEAIGNYY and CDR2 EKD. CDR3 residues: CACDTVLGDTRWWDTRQMFF. The DNA of the CDR3 is TGTGCCTGTGACACGGTACTGGGGGATACGCGTTGGTGGGACACCCGACAGATGTTTTTC.